The 14 T cell receptor beta chains in this list originate from one sample, sequenced in a study of cytomegalovirus exposure and HLA in healthy donors. It was with 60 Vbeta and 13 Jbeta primers that the PCR ran. Some clones are missing from TCRdb's copy, which holds only in-frame ones; the method was immunoSEQ multiplex PCR. The sample lists roughly 150,000 clones; around four fifths were seen once. Source material: PBMCs. The receptor set was obtained from a man aged 50 to 59 in good health and CMV-seropositive.

The chain uses TRBV7-9 and TRBJ2-7; the match to TRBD2 covers 11 bases. Germline values: CDR1 SEHNR, CDR2 FQNEAQ (reference sequence). CDR3 length: 14 residues. V dropped 2 bases and J dropped 7; count of bases not matched to a gene: 4. CDR3 sequence: CASSLLAGGSEQYF. In nucleotides, the CDR3 is TGTGCCAGCAGCTTACTAGCGGGAGGCAGTGAGCAGTACTTC. Filled out from reference TRBV7-9 and TRBJ2-7, the complete variable domain reads DTGVSQNPRHKITKRGQNVTFRCDPISEHNRLYWYRQTLGQGPEFLTYFQNEAQLEKSRLLSDRFSAERPKGSFSTLEIQRTEQGDSAMYLCASSLLAGGSEQYFGPGTRLTVT.

This clone was seen more than once but under ten times. This chain joins TRBV25-1 and TRBJ1-1, with D possibly TRBD1 on 6 matching bases. CDR3 length: 10 residues. Germline CDR1 and CDR2: MGHDK and SYGVNS. V was trimmed by 8 bases and J by 9 bases, leaving 10 bases between them. This CDR3 is CASGGGQAFF. Written as DNA, the CDR3 is TGTGCCAGCGGGGGGGGGCAAGCTTTCTTT.

The chain uses TRBV10-3 and TRBJ2-2; 10 bases fit TRBD1. With V trimmed by 6 bases and J by 5 bases, 6 bases remained unmatched. The CDR3 totals 15 residues. Germline values: CDR1 ENHRY, CDR2 SYGVKD. The CDR3 sequence is CAISMTGGATGELFF. CDR3 DNA sequence: TGTGCCATCAGCATGACAGGGGGCGCAACCGGGGAGCTGTTTTTT.

This clone was detected only a few times. Other DNA sequences within the sample encode an identical CDR3. This CDR3 reads CAWSGGGDTQYF. CDR3 nucleotides: TGTGCCTGGAGCGGCGGAGGAGATACGCAGTATTTT. This chain uses TRBV30 with TRBJ2-3, with D perhaps TRBD2 (5 bases). Trimming took 3 bases from V and 5 from J, leaving 9 bases between them. Germline V CDR1 and CDR2: GTSNPN, SVGIG (reference sequence). The CDR3 spans 12 residues.

The gene calls are TRBV28 and TRBJ1-6, with TRBD1 as a possible D gene (5 bases). Germline CDR1 reads MDHEN; CDR2 reads SYDVKM. V was cut by 1 base and J by 10 bases, with 14 bases left in between. The CDR3 is 15 residues long. The CDR3 nucleotides read TGTGCCAGCAGTTTATCGGGAGGGGCGGTATCACCCCTCCACTTT. Protein sequence: CASSLSGGAVSPLHF.

V and J are TRBV5-1 and TRBJ1-1; tentative D call: TRBD1 (6 bases). The CDR3 is 13 amino acids. V lost 2 bases, J lost 3 bases, and 8 bases lay in between. Germline-derived CDR1 and CDR2 are SGHRS and YFSETQ. The CDR3: CASSLQGHTEAFF. The CDR3 DNA follows: TGCGCCAGCAGCTTACAGGGCCACACTGAAGCTTTCTTT.

This clone was observed a single time. The gene calls are TRBV9 and TRBJ1-2; D is ambiguous. The germline V gene has CDR1 SGDLS and CDR2 YYNGEE. This CDR3 has 13 amino acids. The V end lost 3 bases, the J end lost 1 base, and 7 bases lay between the germline ends. The CDR3 coding sequence is TGTGCCAGCAGCGCGGGAGTTAACTATGGCTACACCTTC. Amino acid sequence: CASSAGVNYGYTF.

The chain couples TRBV13 to TRBJ1-2; D is ambiguous. V was pared by 5 bases and J by 8 bases, with 15 bases between. There are 13 residues in the CDR3. Germline values: CDR1 PRHDT, CDR2 FYEKMQ (reference sequence). The CDR3 DNA sequence: TGTGCCAGCAGCCTCACACACGGCGGAGGCTACACCTTC. This gives the protein CASSLTHGGGYTF.

This clone has a handful of counts. This sequence joins TRBV7-8 and TRBJ1-1, with D perhaps TRBD1 (6 bases). This CDR3 has 14 residues. Trimming removed 6 bases at V and 5 bases at J, with 16 bases between. Germline loops: CDR1 SGHVS, CDR2 FQNEAQ. CDR3 amino acids: CASRPKGGNTEAFF. CDR3 nucleotide sequence: TGTGCCAGCAGACCCAAGGGGGGGAATACTGAAGCTTTCTTT.

The chain combines TRBV28 with TRBJ1-4; 7 bases are shared with TRBD1. Germline CDR1 is MDHEN and CDR2 is SYDVKM. The CDR3 is 17 amino acids. J was trimmed by 1 base and V by 4 bases; bases with no gene match: 9. CDR3 nucleotides: TGTGCCAGCAGTTCGGCCCAAAACAGGGGAACTAATGAAAAACTGTTTTTT. Protein: CASSSAQNRGTNEKLFF.

J is TRBJ2-7 and V is TRBV18; D remains unclear. V lost 2 bases and J lost 3, with 14 bases in between. CDR3 length equals 15 residues. Germline V gives CDR1 KGHSH, CDR2 LQKENI. CDR3 residues: CASSPEEGIDYEQYF. CDR3 bases: TGTGCCAGCTCACCAGAGGAAGGAATAGACTACGAGCAGTACTTC.

This sequence joins TRBV5-6 and TRBJ2-1; 11 bases map to TRBD1. The CDR3 consists of 16 residues. V lost 2 bases to trimming and J lost 7 bases; unmatched junction nucleotides: 8. From germline, CDR1 is SGHDT and CDR2 YYEEEE. CDR3 sequence (DNA): TGTGCCAGCAGCTTATGGGACAGGGGGTTCTTAAATGAGCAGTTCTTC. It yields the protein CASSLWDRGFLNEQFF.

The rearrangement uses TRBV4-1 and TRBJ1-5, with D hard to call. Between the trimmed V and J ends, which lost 1 base and 4 bases, there was a span of 8 bases. This CDR3 region has 14 residues. The germline V gene encodes CDR1 MGHRA and CDR2 YSYEKL. CDR3 loop: CASSQVSQNQPQHF. CDR3 nucleotide sequence: TGCGCCAGCAGCCAAGTCAGTCAAAATCAGCCCCAGCATTTT.

The chain employs TRBV5-1 and TRBJ2-1; 7 nucleotides match TRBD2. Germline V gives CDR1 SGHRS, CDR2 YFSETQ. J was trimmed by 7 bases and V by 9 bases; bases with no gene match: 10. This CDR3 has 13 residues. The CDR3 loop reads CATTSSGGNEQFF. In DNA form, the CDR3 reads TGCGCCACCACTTCTAGCGGTGGAAATGAGCAGTTCTTC.